Below, 26 T cell receptor beta chains from the same sample are listed, as sequenced in a study of T cell repertoires in cytomegalovirus infection. TCRdb ran MiXCR on the reads and lists one entry per CDR3 protein. The sample carries about 180,000 distinct CDR3 sequences, around 14% recorded once. Sequences were obtained from PBMCs. The receptors here all came from a human donor in good health (CMV status not recorded). Some clones in this sample may be carry-over from other donors' samples.

CDR3 coding DNA: TGTGCCAGCAGCCAATGGCACGGACAGGTTTACGATGAGCAGTTCTTC. As protein: CASSQWHGQVYDEQFF. The chain uses TRBV14 and TRBJ2-1; 7 bases match TRBD1. CDR3 length equals 16 residues. Trimming removed 2 bases from V and 8 bases from J; junction bases left unmatched: 12. Germline CDR1 is SGHDN and CDR2 is FVKESK. The entire variable domain, with the rest obtained from reference TRBV14 and TRBJ2-1, is as follows: EAGVTQFPSHSVIEKGQTVTLRCDPISGHDNLYWYRRVMGKEIKFLLHFVKESKQDESGMPNNRFLAERTGGTYSTLKVQPAELEDSGVYFCASSQWHGQVYDEQFFGPGTRLTVL.

This clonotype has just a few counts. The chain has TRBV6-2 or TRBV6-3 and TRBJ2-1; D tentatively reads TRBD1 or TRBD2 (5 bases each). The V gene's germline CDR1 is MNHEY and CDR2 SVGEGT. Trimming removed 7 bases at V and 8 bases at J, with 15 bases between. There are 13 residues in the CDR3. This CDR3 is CASNQGAFHEQFF. CDR3 nucleotide sequence: TGTGCCAGCAACCAGGGAGCGTTTCATGAGCAGTTCTTC.

This clonotype was seen repeatedly, ten times or more. The chain uses TRBV7-6 and TRBJ2-7; 9 bases fit TRBD1. The CDR3 runs to 18 residues. Trimming removed 0 bases from V and 3 bases from J; junction bases left unmatched: 12. Germline lookup yields CDR1 SGHVS and CDR2 FNYEAQ. The CDR3 sequence: CASSLAGTGRSGDYEQYF. The CDR3 DNA reads as TGTGCCAGCAGCTTAGCCGGGACAGGGAGGTCCGGCGACTACGAGCAGTACTTC.

The sample holds many counts of this clonotype. The chain's CDR3 is CASSIEGTSGYNEQFF. The CDR3 DNA reads as TGTGCCAGTAGTATAGAAGGGACTAGCGGCTACAATGAGCAGTTCTTC. The chain employs TRBV19 and TRBJ2-1; TRBD2 matches 11 bases. Per germline, CDR1 LNHDA and CDR2 SQIVND (reference sequence). The CDR3 is 16 residues long. V shed 0 bases, J shed 3 bases, and the junction held 1 base outside the gene matches.

The chain uses TRBV7-9 and TRBJ2-1; 8 bases are a match to TRBD2. Germline CDR1 is SEHNR and CDR2 is FQNEAQ (reference sequence). The trim removed 3 bases at V and 4 bases at J, leaving 5 bases unmatched. This CDR3 is 15 amino acids long. CDR3 sequence reads: CASSLAGGTYNEQFF. CDR3 in DNA: TGTGCCAGCAGCTTGGCGGGAGGTACTTACAATGAGCAGTTCTTC.

This chain links TRBV23-1 with TRBJ1-5; TRBD1 agrees at 11 bases. TRBV23-1 is known as an ORF, though its function is uncertain. The CDR3 has 15 amino acids. The V gene end was trimmed by 6 bases and the J gene end by 5 bases; junction bases not matched to a gene: 6. The CDR3 DNA reads TGCGCCAGCAGGGAGGACAGGGGGCATGATCAGCCCCAGCATTTT. Its translation: CASREDRGHDQPQHF.

In regard to this clonotype: At one boundary the junction diverges from the germline segment, which might be a read error. V and J are TRBV19 and TRBJ2-6; 12 positions agree with TRBD1. Germline-derived CDR1 and CDR2 are LNHDA and SQIVND (reference sequence). This CDR3 contains 18 residues. The CDR3 sequence is CDSSTPGQGAAGANVLTF. CDR3 coding DNA: TGTGACAGTAGTACTCCGGGACAGGGGGCGGCTGGGGCCAACGTCCTGACTTTC.

This clonotype was counted once. Here the CDR3 omits its conserved ending phenylalanine or tryptophan, so a read error is the likely source. The DNA is left out, because the CDR3 cannot be placed on it with certainty; the CDR3 is given as TCRdb lists it. The chain has TRBV28 and TRBJ2-3; the table's TRBD2 call for D was not verified on the DNA. The CDR3 is 16 residues long, counting both termini. Germline CDR1 MDHEN, CDR2 SYDVKM. CDR3 loop: CASYFGSTTTTDTQYL.

This clonotype has at least ten counts. The J gene is TRBJ1-3, the V gene TRBV7-9; 9 bases map to TRBD1. V gave up 4 bases and J gave up 3 bases; unmatched junction bases: 4. The CDR3 runs 15 residues. Germline CDR1 and CDR2: SEHNR and FQNEAQ (reference sequence). CDR3 nucleotides: TGTGCCAGCAGCTCCGGGACAGGGCTTGGAAACACCATATATTTT. It translates to CASSSGTGLGNTIYF.

This clonotype was counted between two and nine times. A junction boundary mismatches the germline segment, possibly from a read error. This chain joins TRBV6-6 and TRBJ1-5; D is unresolved. There are 13 residues in the CDR3. The germline V gene encodes CDR1 MNHNY and CDR2 SVGAGI (reference sequence). CDR3 DNA: TGTGCCAGCAGTTACTCGGTCGGTCGGGCTTTTTGTTTT. This encodes CASSYSVGRAFCF.

This clonotype was seen a handful of times. This chain links TRBV10-2 with TRBJ1-3; 7 positions match TRBD1. Losses at the gene ends were 3 bases for V and 5 bases for J; bases not matched to a gene: 4. CDR1 and CDR2 (germline): WSHSY, SAAADI. The CDR3 consists of 14 residues. The CDR3 nucleotides read TGCGCCAGCAGTGATCTGACAGGGAGAAACACCATATATTTT. This translates into CASSDLTGRNTIYF.

This clonotype was seen ten or more times. CDR3 in amino acids: CASSTPGPQNEQFF. CDR3 nucleotide sequence: TGTGCCAGCAGCACGCCGGGACCACAAAATGAGCAGTTCTTC. This chain uses TRBV7-8 with TRBJ2-1; D possibly matches TRBD1 or TRBD2 (5 bases each). Trimming shortened V by 5 bases and J by 7 bases, and 15 bases separated the two germline ends. CDR1 and CDR2 from the germline V gene are SGHVS and FQNEAQ. This CDR3 has 14 amino acids.

This clonotype was seen at least ten times. This chain uses TRBV7-2 with TRBJ1-3; 8 nucleotides line up with TRBD1. Unmatched junction bases numbered 4, after V lost 5 bases and J lost 7 bases. Germline V gives CDR1 SGHTA, CDR2 FQGNSA. There are 13 residues in the CDR3. The CDR3 is CASSEDRANTIYF. The CDR3 DNA reads TGTGCCAGCAGCGAGGACAGGGCCAACACCATATATTTT.

This clonotype has more than one count but fewer than ten. The CDR3 DNA reads TGTGCCAGCAGTGTCCGCCGGACAGGGAGGGGTACCGGGGAGCTGTTTTTT. This gives the protein CASSVRRTGRGTGELFF. J is TRBJ2-2 and V is TRBV2; perhaps TRBD1 as D (8 bases). The CDR3 has 17 amino acids. Trimming shortened V by 4 bases and J by 5 bases, and 20 bases separated the two germline ends. Germline V gene lookup returns CDR1 SNHLY and CDR2 FYNNEI.

The chain uses TRBV5-4 and TRBJ1-1, with a weak D call TRBD1 (5 bases). With 0 bases removed from V and 6 bases from J, the gap between germline ends came to 15 bases. Germline V CDR1 and CDR2: SGHNT, YYREEE (reference sequence). The CDR3 extends over 15 amino acids. CDR3 DNA: TGTGCCAGCAGCTTGGCCGGGACTAGGATCGCTGAAGCTTTCTTT. Amino acids: CASSLAGTRIAEAFF.

J is TRBJ2-2 and V is TRBV2, with no clear D. V was pared by 7 bases and J by 0 bases, with 3 bases between. The germline V gene encodes CDR1 SNHLY and CDR2 FYNNEI. This CDR3 has 12 residues. CDR3 nucleotides: TGTGCCAGCAATGCGAACACCGGGGAGCTGTTTTTT. It translates to CASNANTGELFF. Full variable domain (rest looked up from reference TRBV2 and TRBJ2-2): EPEVTQTPSHQVTQMGQEVILRCVPISNHLYFYWYRQILGQKVEFLVSFYNNEISEKSEIFDDQFSVERPDGSNFTLKIRSTKLEDSAMYFCASNANTGELFFGEGSRLTVL.

This clonotype was seen ten or more times. V usage is TRBV29-1 and J usage is TRBJ1-1; unclear D gene. Germline-derived CDR1 and CDR2 are SQVTM and ANQGSEA. This CDR3 spans 10 amino acids. The V end lost 6 bases, the J end lost 7 bases, and 9 bases lay between the germline ends. The CDR3: CSVKNNEAFF. CDR3 DNA sequence: TGCAGCGTCAAAAATAATGAAGCTTTCTTT.

The rearrangement links TRBV7-9 to TRBJ2-7, with D unclear. The germline V and J ends were trimmed by 0 bases and 5 bases, with 8 bases remaining between them. This CDR3 contains 13 residues. Germline V gives CDR1 SEHNR, CDR2 FQNEAQ (reference sequence). For the CDR3, the DNA is TGTGCCAGCAGCTTAGCGAGGAATCACGAGCAGTACTTC. Translating gives CASSLARNHEQYF.

This clonotype showed up just a few times. The chain carries TRBV24-1 and TRBJ2-2, with D uncertain. V was cut by 0 bases and J by 0 bases, with 7 bases left in between. Germline V gives CDR1 KGHDR, CDR2 SFDVKD. The CDR3 runs to 16 residues. Here the CDR3 reads CATSDLGSPNTGELFF. DNA of the CDR3: TGTGCCACCAGTGATTTGGGCAGTCCGAACACCGGGGAGCTGTTTTTT.

A few counts support this clonotype. The CDR3 protein is CATSRGGTGNEKLFF. The CDR3 DNA is TGTGCCACCAGCAGAGGTGGGACAGGGAATGAAAAACTGTTTTTT. The V gene is TRBV15, the J gene TRBJ1-4; 9 positions agree with TRBD1. This CDR3 has 15 residues. With V trimmed by 1 base and J by 5 bases, 2 bases remained unmatched. CDR1 LNHNV and CDR2 YYDKDF come from the germline V gene (reference sequence).

This clonotype was detected only a few times. The CDR3 nucleotides are TGTGCCAGCAGCCCTGGTCGCGGGAGGACCATATATTTT. It yields the protein CASSPGRGRTIYF. This chain joins TRBV5-4 and TRBJ1-3; D is uncertain. The CDR3 consists of 13 residues. Deletions cut 4 bases from V and 10 bases from J, with 15 bases between. Germline CDR1 reads SGHNT; CDR2 reads YYREEE (reference sequence).

This clonotype was counted a few times. This rearrangement joins TRBV29-1 to TRBJ2-7, with 11 bases matching TRBD1. CDR1 is SQVTM and CDR2 is ANQGSEA in the germline V gene. The CDR3 runs 13 residues. V was clipped by 3 bases and J by 2 bases; unmatched bases: 0. The CDR3 loop reads CSVEGQGAYEQYF. Written as DNA, the CDR3 is TGCAGCGTTGAGGGACAGGGGGCCTACGAGCAGTACTTC.

In this sample, this clonotype turned up many times. The chain recombines TRBV7-2 with TRBJ1-1; no clear D gene. The germline V gene has CDR1 SGHTA and CDR2 FQGNSA. V gave up 5 bases and J gave up 3 bases, with 10 bases separating them. The CDR3 is made up of 13 amino acids. CDR3 nucleotide sequence: TGTGCCAGCAGCGCGGCCCCCTACACTGAAGCTTTCTTT. Residues: CASSAAPYTEAFF.

The sample holds many counts of this clonotype. The rearrangement joins TRBV7-2 to TRBJ2-7; unclear D gene. The V end was cut by 4 bases, the J end by 6 bases, with 22 bases between. CDR1 is SGHTA, CDR2 FQGNSA, per germline. This CDR3 comprises 16 residues. This CDR3 reads CASSYHDTLGRSEQYF. The CDR3 DNA follows: TGTGCCAGCAGCTACCACGACACCCTAGGTCGTAGCGAGCAGTACTTC.

The chain joins TRBV5-4 to TRBJ1-1; D remains ambiguous. V lost 4 bases and J lost 6, with 10 bases in between. Germline assignment: CDR1 SGHNT and CDR2 YYREEE (reference sequence). The length of the CDR3 is 12 residues. Written as DNA, the CDR3 is TGTGCCAGCAGCCGGGTTGAGGCTGAAGCTTTCTTT. Protein sequence: CASSRVEAEAFF.

The chain links TRBV20-1 to TRBJ2-7, with D possibly TRBD1 on 5 matching bases. CDR1 and CDR2 (germline): DFQATT, SNEGSKA (reference sequence). The V gene lost 0 bases and the J gene lost 3 bases, with 15 bases spanning the gap. This CDR3 has 15 residues. The CDR3 coding sequence is TGCAGTGCTAGAGATGGGCAGGGAACAGACTACGAGCAGTACTTC. It encodes CSARDGQGTDYEQYF.